This T cell receptor (beta chain) was profiled in a study of beta chain features in type 1 diabetes. In the study overall: Patients and healthy donors were similar in age, gender and cell yields. General study results and limits: The influence of HLA type on TCRB rearrangement stayed undetermined. Moderate yet significant TCRB CDR3 shortening was seen in Type 1 diabetes patients in all four CD4+ subsets.

The authors reverse transcribed all of the isolated RNA, so sequencing captured expressed TCRB transcripts. Measured with immunoSEQ multiplex PCR; TCRdb has only the in-frame clones, and not every one. Among some 350,000 clones listed, approximately 12% were seen once. The CDR3 sequence is 16 residues long. V lost 3 bases, J lost 8 bases, and 9 bases stayed unmatched. Germline V CDR1 and CDR2: SGHNT, YENEEA. Of note for this clone: The target antigen is unknown.

This TCR came from a woman between 18 and 29 years old with type 1 diabetes. V gene TRBV11-3 combines with J gene TRBJ2-1; TRBD2 matches at 11 bases. The material sequenced was naive CD4+ T cells from blood. The CDR3 reads CASSFQELAGVDEQFF. The CDR3 bases are TGTGCCAGCAGCTTTCAAGAACTAGCGGGAGTGGATGAGCAGTTCTTC.